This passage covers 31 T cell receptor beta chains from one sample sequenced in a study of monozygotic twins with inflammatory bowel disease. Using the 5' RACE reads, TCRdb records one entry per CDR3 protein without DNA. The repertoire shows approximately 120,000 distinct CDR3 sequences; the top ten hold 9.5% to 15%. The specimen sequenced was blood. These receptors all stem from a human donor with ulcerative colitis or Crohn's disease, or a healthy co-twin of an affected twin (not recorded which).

CDR3 region: CASSFKILLPSGNTIYF. This chain links TRBV5-1 with TRBJ1-3. The CDR3 runs to 17 residues. Germline CDR1 is SGHRS and CDR2 is YFSETQ.

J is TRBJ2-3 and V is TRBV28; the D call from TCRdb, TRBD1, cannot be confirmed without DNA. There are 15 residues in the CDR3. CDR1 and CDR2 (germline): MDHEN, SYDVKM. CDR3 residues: CASSTTGLGTDTQYF.

CDR3: CASSLVPSGRTADTQYF. The chain links TRBV7-6 to TRBJ2-3; TCRdb's D call of TRBD2 is untestable without DNA. Germline V CDR1 and CDR2: SGHVS, FNYEAQ. The CDR3 covers 17 residues.

CDR3 loop: CASSLELAKNIQYF. The chain recombines TRBV7-2 with TRBJ2-4. The CDR3 contains 14 residues. Looked up from germline, CDR1 is SGHTA and CDR2 is FQGNSA.

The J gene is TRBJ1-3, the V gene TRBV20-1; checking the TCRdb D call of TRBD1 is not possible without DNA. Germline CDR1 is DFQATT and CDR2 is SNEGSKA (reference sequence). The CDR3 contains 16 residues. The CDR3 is CSARTGGEFGGNTIYF.

Here the CDR3 reads CASSPGLAGGNEQFF. The chain uses TRBV5-1 and TRBJ2-1; TCRdb outputs TRBD2, but without DNA this stays unchecked. Germline CDR1 reads SGHRS; CDR2 reads YFSETQ. This CDR3 has 15 amino acids.

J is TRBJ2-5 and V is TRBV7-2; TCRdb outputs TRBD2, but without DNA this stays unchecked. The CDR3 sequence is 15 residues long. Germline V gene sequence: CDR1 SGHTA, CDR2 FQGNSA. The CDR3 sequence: CASTYGGRARETQYF.

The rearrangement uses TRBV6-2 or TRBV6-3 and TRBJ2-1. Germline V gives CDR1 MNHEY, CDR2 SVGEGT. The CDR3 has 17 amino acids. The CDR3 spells CASSYSFKVSVYNEQFF.

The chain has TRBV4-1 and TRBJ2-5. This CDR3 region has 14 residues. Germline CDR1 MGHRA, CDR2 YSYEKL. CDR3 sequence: CASSQVGYQETQYF.

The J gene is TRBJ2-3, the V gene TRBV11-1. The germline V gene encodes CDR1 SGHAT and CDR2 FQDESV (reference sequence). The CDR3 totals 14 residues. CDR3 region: CASSLSLGKDTQYF.

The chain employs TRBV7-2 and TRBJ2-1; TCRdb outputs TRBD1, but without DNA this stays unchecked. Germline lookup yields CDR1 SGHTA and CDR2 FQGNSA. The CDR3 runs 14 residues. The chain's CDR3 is CASSRGGTYNEQFF.

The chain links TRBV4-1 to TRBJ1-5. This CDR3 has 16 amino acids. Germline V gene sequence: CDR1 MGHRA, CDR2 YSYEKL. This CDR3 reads CASSQEAGGSNQPQHF.

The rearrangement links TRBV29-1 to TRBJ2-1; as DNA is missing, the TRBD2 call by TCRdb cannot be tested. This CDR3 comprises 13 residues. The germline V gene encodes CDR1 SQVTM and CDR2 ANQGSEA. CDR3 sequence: CSVDRLAGNEQFF.

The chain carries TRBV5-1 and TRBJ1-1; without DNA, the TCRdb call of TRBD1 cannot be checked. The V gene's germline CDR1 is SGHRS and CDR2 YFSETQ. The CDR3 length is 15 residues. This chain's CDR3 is CASSSAGGKDTEAFF.

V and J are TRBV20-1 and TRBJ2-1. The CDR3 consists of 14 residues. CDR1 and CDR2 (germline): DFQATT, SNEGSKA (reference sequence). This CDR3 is CSAREASDYNEQFF.

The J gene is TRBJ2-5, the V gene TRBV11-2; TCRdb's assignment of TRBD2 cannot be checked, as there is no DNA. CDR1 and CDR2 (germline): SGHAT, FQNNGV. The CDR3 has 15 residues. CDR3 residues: CASSLALAGGETQYF.

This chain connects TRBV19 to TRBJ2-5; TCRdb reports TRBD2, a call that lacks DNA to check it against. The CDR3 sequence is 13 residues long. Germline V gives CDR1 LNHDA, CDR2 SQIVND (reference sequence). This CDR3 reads CASSPRLRETQYF.

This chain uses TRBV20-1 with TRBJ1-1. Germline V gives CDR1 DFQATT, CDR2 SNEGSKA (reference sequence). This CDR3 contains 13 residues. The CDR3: CSASLQWFTEAFF.

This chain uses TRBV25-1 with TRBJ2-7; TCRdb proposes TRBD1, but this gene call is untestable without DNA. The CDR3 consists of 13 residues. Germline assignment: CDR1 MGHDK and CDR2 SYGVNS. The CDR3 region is CASSRTVRDEQYF.

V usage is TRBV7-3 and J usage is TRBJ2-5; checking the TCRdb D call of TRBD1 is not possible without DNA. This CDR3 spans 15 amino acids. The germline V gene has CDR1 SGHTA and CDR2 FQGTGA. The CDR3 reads CASRLQGARGETQYF.

The CDR3 sequence: CASSFGAGGQETQYF. The chain is built from TRBV27 and TRBJ2-5; TCRdb selects TRBD2, and the lack of DNA leaves this call unchecked. CDR1 is MNHEY and CDR2 is SMNVEV in the germline V gene (reference sequence). This CDR3 has 15 amino acids.

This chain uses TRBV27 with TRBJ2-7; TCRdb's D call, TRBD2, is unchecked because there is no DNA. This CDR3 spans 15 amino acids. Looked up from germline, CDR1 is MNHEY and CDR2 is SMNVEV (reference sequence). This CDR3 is CASSWTSGRPYEQYF.

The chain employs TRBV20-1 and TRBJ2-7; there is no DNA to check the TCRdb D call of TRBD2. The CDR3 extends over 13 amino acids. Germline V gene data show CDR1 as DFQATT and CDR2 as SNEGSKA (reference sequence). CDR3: CSARGTSGYEQYF.

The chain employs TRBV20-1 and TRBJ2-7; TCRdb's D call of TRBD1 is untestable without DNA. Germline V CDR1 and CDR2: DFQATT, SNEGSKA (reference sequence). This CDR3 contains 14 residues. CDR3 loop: CSAQTWDRGNEQYF.

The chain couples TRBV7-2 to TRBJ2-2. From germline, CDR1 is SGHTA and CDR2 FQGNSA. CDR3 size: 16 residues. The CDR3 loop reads CASSPRTTWNTGELFF.

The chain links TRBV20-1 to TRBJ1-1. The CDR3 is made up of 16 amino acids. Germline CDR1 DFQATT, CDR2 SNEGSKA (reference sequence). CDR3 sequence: CSALEILDPVNTEAFF.

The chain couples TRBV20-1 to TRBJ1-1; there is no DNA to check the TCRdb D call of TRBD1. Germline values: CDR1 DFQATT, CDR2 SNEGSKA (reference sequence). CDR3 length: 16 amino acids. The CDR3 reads CSARERDRGLHTEAFF.

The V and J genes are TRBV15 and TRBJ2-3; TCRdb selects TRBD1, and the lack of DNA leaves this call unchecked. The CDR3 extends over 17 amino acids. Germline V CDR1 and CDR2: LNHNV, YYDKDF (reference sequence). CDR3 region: CATSRDSETGGPDTQYF.

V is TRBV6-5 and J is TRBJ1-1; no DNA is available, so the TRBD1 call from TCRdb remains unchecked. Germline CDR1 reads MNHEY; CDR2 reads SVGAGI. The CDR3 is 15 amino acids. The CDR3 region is CASSSSQGINTEAFF.

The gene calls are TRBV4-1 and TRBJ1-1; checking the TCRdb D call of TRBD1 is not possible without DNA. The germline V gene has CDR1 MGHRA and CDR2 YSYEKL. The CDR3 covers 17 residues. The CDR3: CASSQAGTGVMNTEAFF.

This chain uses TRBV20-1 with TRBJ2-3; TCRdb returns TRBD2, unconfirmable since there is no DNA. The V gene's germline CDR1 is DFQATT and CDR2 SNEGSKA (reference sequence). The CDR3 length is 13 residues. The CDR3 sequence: CSANRPRLGTSAF.